The 7 T cell receptor beta chains below all came from one sample that was sequenced in a study of PD-L1 blockade in urothelial cancer. TCRdb's copy holds only in-frame clones and misses some; the assay was immunoSEQ multiplex PCR. There are approximately 110,000 clones in the sample; about 85% occur only once, and approximately 2.4% lies in the top ten. The sequencing used PBMCs, collected around atezolizumab (anti-PD-L1) treatment. These receptors came from a man aged 50 to 59 with urothelial cancer.

V and J are TRBV28 and TRBJ2-1; D is unresolved. The V gene lost 6 bases and the J gene lost 6 bases, with 12 bases spanning the gap. CDR1 and CDR2 (germline): MDHEN, SYDVKM. The length of the CDR3 is 13 residues. The DNA for the CDR3 is TGTGCCAGCAGCCTCCTTCAGCGCAATGAGCAGTTCTTC. Its translation is CASSLLQRNEQFF.

The V gene is TRBV27, the J gene TRBJ2-3; 8 bases match TRBD1. The junction had 7 bases not matched to a gene; V was cut back by 3 bases and J by 2 bases. CDR1 and CDR2 from the germline V gene are MNHEY and SMNVEV (reference sequence). The CDR3 loop spans 16 amino acids. CDR3 sequence reads: CASSFRTGSITDTQYF. The CDR3 nucleotides are TGTGCCAGCAGTTTTAGGACAGGGTCGATCACAGATACGCAGTATTTT.

In this sample, this clone turned up once. This chain connects TRBV10-2 to TRBJ2-1; D uncertain. This CDR3 has 12 residues. The V gene lost 0 bases and the J gene lost 9 bases, with 6 bases spanning the gap. Germline loops: CDR1 WSHSY, CDR2 SAAADI. The CDR3 loop is CASSESLIEQFF. The CDR3 coding sequence is TGCGCCAGCAGTGAGTCACTAATTGAGCAGTTCTTC.

The sample holds one count of this clone. The chain links TRBV28 to TRBJ1-3; tentative D call: TRBD1 (5 bases). V gave up 6 bases and J gave up 2 bases, with 11 bases separating them. The germline V gene has CDR1 MDHEN and CDR2 SYDVKM. The CDR3 sequence is 14 residues long. The chain's CDR3 is CASSYEGAGNTIYF. The CDR3, as DNA: TGTGCCAGCAGCTACGAAGGGGCTGGAAACACCATATATTTT.

The chain employs TRBV28 and TRBJ2-7; 12 bases align to TRBD1. With V trimmed by 6 bases and J by 5 bases, 8 bases remained unmatched. The CDR3 runs 15 residues. The germline V gene encodes CDR1 MDHEN and CDR2 SYDVKM. The CDR3 DNA is TGTGCCAGCAGCCCTACCGGGACAGGGGGCGACGAGCAGTACTTC. It encodes CASSPTGTGGDEQYF.

The chain uses TRBV7-8 and TRBJ2-1; D unresolved. V lost 2 bases, J lost 1 base, and 15 bases lay in between. Germline CDR1 and CDR2: SGHVS and FQNEAQ. This CDR3 region has 17 residues. The CDR3 sequence is CASSLRWASRSYNEQFF. In DNA, the CDR3 is TGTGCCAGCAGCTTAAGGTGGGCTTCCCGATCCTACAATGAGCAGTTCTTC.

This clone was detected once. Other DNA sequences in the same sample also yield this CDR3. V usage is TRBV10-1 and J usage is TRBJ2-5, with 11 positions matching TRBD2. The V gene end was trimmed by 4 bases and the J gene end by 4 bases; junction bases not matched to a gene: 2. The CDR3 runs 14 residues. The germline CDR1 and CDR2 sequences are WNHNN and SYGVQD (reference sequence). The CDR3 sequence is CASSASGRRETQYF. The CDR3, as DNA: TGCGCCAGCAGTGCTAGCGGGAGGAGAGAGACCCAGTACTTC.